This section outlines one TCR beta chain sequence together with its context. Its antigen is not known. Libraries were prepared by immunoSEQ multiplex PCR; TCRdb keeps only in-frame clonotypes and omits some of them. The sample has approximately 1,300 clones, more than 98% seen once. This record belongs to a study of tumour-infiltrating T cells in Burkitt lymphoma. Study context: All epidemiological Burkitt lymphoma subtypes were represented in the cohort. Survival, overall and progression-free, tracked with productive clonality.

Trimming removed 4 bases from V and 6 bases from J, with 16 bases in between. CDR1 and CDR2 (germline): MNHEY, SVGAGI. CDR3 size: 15 residues. General study findings and limits: Several public clonotypes were shared across many Burkitt lymphoma patients.

The specimen sequenced was tumor tissue. The genes are TRBV6-5 and TRBJ1-5, with D perhaps matching TRBD1 (5 bases). This receptor was obtained from a human donor with Burkitt lymphoma. CDR3 loop: CASSSGTQGGQPQHF. The CDR3 nucleotides are TGTGCCAGCAGTTCCGGGACCCAGGGAGGTCAGCCCCAGCATTTT.